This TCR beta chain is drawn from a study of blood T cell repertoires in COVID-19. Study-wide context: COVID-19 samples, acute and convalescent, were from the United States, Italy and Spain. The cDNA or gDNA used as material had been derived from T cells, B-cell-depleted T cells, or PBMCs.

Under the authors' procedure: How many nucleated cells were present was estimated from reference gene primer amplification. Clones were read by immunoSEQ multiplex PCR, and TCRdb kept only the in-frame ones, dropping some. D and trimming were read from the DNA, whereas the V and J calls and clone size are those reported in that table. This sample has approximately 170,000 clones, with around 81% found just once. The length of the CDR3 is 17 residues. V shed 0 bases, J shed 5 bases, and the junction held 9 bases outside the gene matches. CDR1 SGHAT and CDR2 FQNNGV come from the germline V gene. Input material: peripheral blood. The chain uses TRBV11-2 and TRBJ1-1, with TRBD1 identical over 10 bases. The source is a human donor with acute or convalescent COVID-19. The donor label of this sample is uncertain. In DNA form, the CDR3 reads TGTGCCAGCAGCTTAGACCCTTGGGGGACAGGGGTTACTGAAGCTTTCTTT. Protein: CASSLDPWGTGVTEAFF.